This is a list of T cell receptor beta chains from one sample in a study of cytomegalovirus exposure and HLA in healthy donors. TCRdb keeps only in-frame clones here, not all; method: immunoSEQ multiplex PCR. The data hold 110,000 or so clones, with 77% observed a single time. The sequenced sample was PBMCs. Receptor source: a man aged 35 to 55 in good health and CMV-seropositive. Each CDR3 is given with its conserved first and last residue. The order of the fields is clone size, V gene, J gene, CDR3 length, D gene, CDR3 protein, CDR3 DNA. The D gene is left open where the match is weak. Not every row has a clone size; where given, it reads once, few, many or a size class.

NA	TRBV25-1	TRBJ2-7	14	TRBD1	CASTEGQGGYEQYF	TGTGCCAGCACTGAAGGACAGGGAGGTTACGAGCAGTACTTC
NA	TRBV5-4	TRBJ2-7	14	NA	CASSLGSLPDEQYF	TGTGCCAGCAGCTTGGGTTCACTGCCGGACGAGCAGTACTTC
once	TRBV4-1	TRBJ2-5	15	NA	CASSLALSIQETQYF	TGCGCCAGCAGCCTGGCCCTTTCCATTCAAGAGACCCAGTACTTC
few	TRBV4-2	TRBJ2-2	16	NA	CASSPRSGRNTGELFF	TGTGCCAGCAGCCCCCGGTCAGGTCGGAACACCGGGGAGCTGTTTTTT
NA	TRBV6-5	TRBJ1-1	14	NA	CASSSPGGHTEAFF	TGTGCCAGCAGTTCCCCGGGGGGGCACACTGAAGCTTTCTTT
once	TRBV4-1	TRBJ2-3	14	NA	CASSQVTDTDTQYF	TGCGCCAGCAGCCAAGTAACAGACACAGATACGCAGTATTTT
few	TRBV9	TRBJ1-5	15	TRBD1	CASSGGDSTNQPQHF	TGTGCCAGCAGCGGAGGGGACAGTACCAATCAGCCCCAGCATTTT
NA	TRBV4-1	TRBJ1-5	17	NA	CASSQDSARMSNQPQHF	TGCGCCAGCAGCCAAGATTCGGCCAGGATGAGCAATCAGCCCCAGCATTTT
NA	TRBV7-9	TRBJ1-6	12	NA	CASSFLDSPLHF	TGTGCCAGCAGCTTTCTCGATTCACCCCTCCACTTT
NA	TRBV20-1	TRBJ1-2	10	NA	CSVLPGSDTF	TGCAGTGTTCTTCCGGGGTCGGACACCTTC
NA	TRBV19	TRBJ2-7	18	TRBD1	CASSIGTALRMSFAEQYF	TGTGCCAGTAGTATTGGGACAGCACTCCGAATGTCGTTCGCCGAGCAGTACTTC
NA	TRBV5-1	TRBJ2-3	15	NA	CASSLASFSTDTQYF	TGCGCCAGCAGCTTGGCTTCTTTTAGCACAGATACGCAGTATTTT
NA	TRBV7-9	TRBJ2-5	16	NA	CASSLASNYNQETQYF	TGTGCCAGCAGCTTAGCTTCCAACTACAACCAAGAGACCCAGTACTTC
NA	TRBV7-3	TRBJ2-1	15	NA	CASGAGSSSYNEQFF	TGTGCCAGCGGGGCGGGGTCTAGCTCCTACAATGAGCAGTTCTTC
NA	TRBV5-1	TRBJ1-3	15	NA	CASSWGHFSGNTIYF	TGTGCCAGCAGCTGGGGACACTTCTCTGGAAACACCATATATTTT
NA	TRBV27	TRBJ1-6	15	NA	CASSREVTKNSPLHF	TGTGCCAGCAGCAGGGAGGTAACTAAAAATTCACCCCTCCACTTT
NA	TRBV25-1	TRBJ2-3	16	TRBD1	CASSASGGLLTDTQYF	TGTGCCAGCAGTGCCTCAGGGGGTTTGTTGACAGATACGCAGTATTTT
NA	TRBV7-9	TRBJ2-7	15	TRBD1	CASSLGDRGLYEQYF	TGTGCCAGCAGCTTAGGGGACAGGGGGCTCTACGAGCAGTACTTC
NA	TRBV7-4	TRBJ1-1	17	NA	CASSLGGHGYVNTEAFF	TGTGCCAGCAGCTTAGGGGGACACGGGTATGTGAACACTGAAGCTTTCTTT
NA	TRBV5-1	TRBJ1-5	15	NA	CASSSGGISNQPQHF	TGCGCCAGCAGTTCCGGGGGGATTAGCAATCAGCCCCAGCATTTT
NA	TRBV11-2	TRBJ2-1	16	TRBD2	CASRATGTSSYNEQFF	TGTGCCAGCAGGGCTACCGGGACTAGCAGCTACAATGAGCAGTTCTTC
NA	TRBV19	TRBJ2-1	15	NA	CASTQGGEAYNEQFF	TGTGCCAGTACCCAGGGCGGGGAGGCCTACAATGAGCAGTTCTTC
NA	TRBV19	TRBJ1-4	14	NA	CASSIDWGHEKLFF	TGTGCCAGTAGTATAGATTGGGGGCACGAAAAACTGTTTTTT
once	TRBV5-1	TRBJ2-3	16	NA	CASSLYSLRGTDTQYF	TGCGCCAGCAGCTTATACTCACTGAGAGGCACAGATACGCAGTATTTT
NA	TRBV5-6	TRBJ1-3	17	TRBD1	CASSLGTAYYSGNTIYF	TGTGCCAGCAGCTTAGGGACAGCCTATTACTCTGGAAACACCATATATTTT
NA	TRBV29-1	TRBJ1-4	15	TRBD1	CSARPRQGLAEKLFF	TGCAGCGCCCGCCCTAGACAGGGTTTGGCTGAAAAACTGTTTTTT
NA	TRBV4-2	TRBJ1-2	17	NA	CASSQGGTLVPNYGYTF	TGTGCCAGCAGCCAAGGTGGGACACTAGTCCCTAACTATGGCTACACCTTC
NA	TRBV5-1	TRBJ2-7	12	NA	CASSPPAGEQYF	TGCGCCAGCAGCCCCCCGGCAGGGGAGCAGTACTTC
NA	TRBV6-5	TRBJ1-4	15	NA	CASSYSRGNNEKLFF	TGTGCCAGCAGTTACTCGAGGGGGAATAATGAAAAACTGTTTTTT
few	TRBV29-1	TRBJ1-2	13	TRBD1	CSVEKGAHQGYTF	TGCAGCGTTGAAAAGGGGGCGCACCAAGGCTATACCTTC
once	TRBV15	TRBJ2-7	17	TRBD1	CATSRDRGTASPYEQYF	TGTGCCACCAGCAGAGACCGTGGGACAGCCTCACCCTACGAGCAGTACTTC
NA	TRBV7-9	TRBJ2-2	18	TRBD1	CASSFGLPGGVGAGELFF	TGTGCCAGCAGCTTCGGCCTCCCAGGGGGCGTTGGGGCCGGGGAGCTGTTTTTT
NA	TRBV7-2	TRBJ1-3	15	TRBD1	CASSPGTGTGNTIYF	TGTGCCAGCAGCCCCGGGACAGGGACCGGAAACACCATATATTTT
NA	TRBV7-7	TRBJ2-3	14	NA	CASSSGRSSGGVYF	TGTGCTAGCAGCTCGGGACGGTCCAGTGGCGGGGTGTATTTT
NA	TRBV7-3	TRBJ1-1	15	NA	CASSPEPGLNTEAFF	TGTGCCAGCAGCCCCGAGCCGGGATTGAACACTGAAGCTTTCTTT
NA	TRBV18	TRBJ2-5	12	NA	CASSTRQETQYF	TGTGCCAGCTCAACCAGGCAAGAGACCCAGTACTTC
NA	TRBV19	TRBJ2-7	13	TRBD2	CASSMGLGYEQYF	TGTGCCAGTAGTATGGGACTAGGCTACGAGCAGTACTTC
NA	TRBV2	TRBJ2-3	14	TRBD2	CARRRGAGTDTQYF	TGTGCCAGAAGGCGGGGGGCCGGCACAGATACGCAGTATTTT
few	TRBV28	TRBJ1-5	16	TRBD1	CASSPRTGGYNQPQHF	TGTGCCAGCAGTCCGCGGACAGGGGGCTATAATCAGCCCCAGCATTTT
NA	TRBV14	TRBJ1-1	12	NA	CASSQGISEAFF	TGTGCCAGCAGCCAAGGTATATCTGAAGCTTTCTTT
NA	TRBV2	TRBJ2-7	12	NA	CASLEGTYEQYF	TGTGCCAGCTTGGAGGGAACCTACGAGCAGTACTTC
NA	TRBV5-1	TRBJ1-4	16	NA	CASSLAAPGANEKLFF	TGCGCCAGCAGCTTGGCGGCCCCAGGGGCTAATGAAAAACTGTTTTTT
NA	TRBV6-1	TRBJ1-6	17	NA	CASSEIVRVRGYSPLHF	TGTGCCAGCAGTGAAATCGTGCGTGTCAGGGGATACTCACCCCTCCACTTT
NA	TRBV5-4	TRBJ1-3	19	NA	CASSLAGSFAGFSGNTIYF	TGTGCCAGCAGCTTGGCCGGGTCTTTCGCTGGGTTCTCTGGAAACACCATATATTTT
NA	TRBV25-1	TRBJ1-2	12	NA	CASSESSYGYTF	TGTGCCAGCAGTGAATCGAGTTATGGCTACACCTTC
NA	TRBV28	TRBJ2-6	16	NA	CASSLGRISGANGLTF	TGTGCCAGCAGCTTGGGTCGGATCTCTGGGGCCAACGGCCTGACTTTC
NA	TRBV29-1	TRBJ2-1	10	TRBD1	CSVPGTGQFF	TGCAGCGTTCCCGGGACAGGGCAGTTCTTC
once	TRBV28	TRBJ1-6	13	NA	CASSITGTSPLHF	TGTGCCAGCAGTATCACAGGAACCTCACCCCTCCACTTT
few	TRBV14	TRBJ1-2	14	TRBD1	CASSQDMRGPLYTF	TGTGCCAGCAGCCAAGATATGAGGGGGCCTCTCTACACCTTC
few	TRBV11-3	TRBJ2-3	15	NA	CASSFSWQGSDTQYF	TGTGCCAGCAGCTTTAGCTGGCAGGGATCAGATACGCAGTATTTT
NA	TRBV11-2	TRBJ1-1	17	TRBD1	CASSLVGSGTGSHGAFF	TGTGCCAGCAGCTTAGTGGGGTCCGGGACAGGGTCACATGGAGCTTTCTTT